This is a list of T cell receptor beta chains from one sample in a study of shared clonotypes between healthy human individuals. Some clones are missing from TCRdb's copy, which holds only in-frame ones; the method was immunoSEQ multiplex PCR. The sample lists hundreds of thousands of clones, roughly 98% occurring once. Sequenced sample: naive CD8+ T cells sorted from blood. The receptors shown here come from a man between 25 and 39 years old in good health. CDR3s include the opening cysteine and the closing phenylalanine or tryptophan. The order of the fields is J gene, D gene, V gene, CDR3 protein, CDR3 DNA. A D gene is named only where the DNA matches it firmly.

TRBJ2-1,TRBD2,TRBV29-1,CSSGGAVNEQFF,TGCAGCTCGGGAGGGGCGGTCAATGAGCAGTTCTTC
TRBJ1-1,TRBD1,TRBV5-5,CASSSYINRGIGNTEAFF,TGTGCCAGCAGCTCATACATAAACAGGGGGATCGGGAACACTGAAGCTTTCTTT
TRBJ2-7,-,TRBV29-1,CSVEVSSYEQYF,TGCAGCGTTGAAGTCTCTTCCTACGAGCAGTACTTC
TRBJ2-7,-,TRBV28,CASQGSLPYEQYF,TGTGCCAGTCAGGGAAGTTTGCCCTACGAGCAGTACTTC
TRBJ2-7,-,TRBV11-3,CASSLLLGADGKGYEQYF,TGTGCCAGCAGCCTCCTCCTGGGAGCGGACGGTAAAGGCTACGAGCAGTACTTC
TRBJ2-7,TRBD2,TRBV10-3,CAISEPGLAGDEQYF,TGTGCCATCAGTGAACCGGGACTAGCGGGAGACGAGCAGTACTTC
TRBJ2-1,-,TRBV6-4,CASSGRMGNEQFF,TGTGCCAGCTCTGGCAGGATGGGGAATGAGCAGTTCTTC
TRBJ2-7,-,TRBV5-1,CASRPPGTYYEQYF,TGCGCCAGCAGACCCCCCGGGACTTACTACGAGCAGTACTTC
TRBJ1-1,TRBD1,TRBV7-9,CASRTNRGIPEAFF,TGTGCCAGCAGGACAAACAGGGGTATCCCTGAAGCTTTCTTT
TRBJ2-5,-,TRBV4-1,CASSQDTMGLQETQYF,TGCGCCAGCAGCCAAGATACGATGGGGTTACAAGAGACCCAGTACTTC
TRBJ2-1,TRBD2,TRBV7-3,CASSLTSPSGYLNEQFF,TGTGCCAGCAGCTTAACGTCCCCTAGCGGTTACCTCAATGAGCAGTTCTTC
TRBJ2-3,-,TRBV28,CASSFSIREGTDTQYF,TGTGCCAGCAGTTTCTCCATCAGGGAGGGCACAGATACGCAGTATTTT
TRBJ2-1,-,TRBV28,CASSLGLGQAGSYNEQFF,TGTGCCAGCAGTTTAGGCCTCGGTCAGGCGGGGTCGTACAATGAGCAGTTCTTC
TRBJ2-2,-,TRBV5-4,CASSEGHIVPGELFF,TGTGCCAGCAGTGAGGGGCATATAGTACCCGGGGAGCTGTTTTTT
TRBJ1-1,-,TRBV30,CAWSVSGFTEAFF,TGTGCCTGGAGTGTATCTGGTTTCACTGAAGCTTTCTTT